Each of the 26 T cell receptor beta chains below was sequenced from the same sample in a study of T-cell reconstitution after alpha-beta-depleted transplantation in children. Molecular barcoding with unique molecular identifiers was used for the TCRbeta library. TCRdb recomputed calls from the PCR reads with MiXCR, one row per CDR3 protein. The sample records about 410,000 distinct CDR3 sequences, around 21% being singletons. The material was PBMCs from the stem cell graft donor, obtained from the stem cell graft. The origin of the receptors is a human donor who donated a stem cell graft to a child with acute myeloid leukemia.

The J gene is TRBJ2-7, the V gene TRBV7-8; TRBD1 aligns across 7 bases. Looked up from germline, CDR1 is SGHVS and CDR2 is FQNEAQ. The junction had 10 bases not matched to a gene; V was cut back by 2 bases and J by 3 bases. CDR3 size: 16 residues. The CDR3 here is CASSLRLTGVLYEQYF. The CDR3 coding sequence is TGTGCCAGCAGCTTAAGGCTAACAGGGGTGCTCTACGAGCAGTACTTC.

The chain is built from TRBV7-2 and TRBJ2-3; 9 bases align to TRBD2. Unmatched junction bases numbered 9, after V lost 7 bases and J lost 1 base. Germline V gene sequence: CDR1 SGHTA, CDR2 FQGNSA. The CDR3 consists of 16 residues. CDR3 sequence reads: CASTTQAGGRTDTQYF. CDR3 nucleotide sequence: TGTGCCAGCACCACCCAAGCGGGAGGCCGCACAGATACGCAGTATTTT. Variable domain in full (rest from reference TRBV7-2 and TRBJ2-3): GAGVSQSPSNKVTEKGKDVELRCDPISGHTALYWYRQSLGQGLEFLIYFQGNSAPDKSGLPSDRFSAERTGGSVSTLTIQRTQQEDSAVYLCASTTQAGGRTDTQYFGPGTRLTVL.

V gene TRBV20-1 combines with J gene TRBJ2-2, with 10 bases fitting TRBD2. Germline values: CDR1 DFQATT, CDR2 SNEGSKA (reference sequence). CDR3 length: 16 residues. V was clipped by 3 bases and J by 0 bases; unmatched bases: 4. CDR3 in amino acids: CSASSGTSANTGELFF. The CDR3, as DNA: TGCAGTGCTAGTTCCGGGACTAGCGCGAACACCGGGGAGCTGTTTTTT.

The chain employs TRBV28 and TRBJ2-7; D is unresolved. The V end was cut by 5 bases, the J end by 4 bases, with 6 bases between. This CDR3 has 11 residues. Germline V lookup: CDR1 MDHEN, CDR2 SYDVKM. The CDR3 here is CASSLKYEQYF. The CDR3, as DNA: TGTGCCAGCAGTCTGAAGTACGAGCAGTACTTC.

V is TRBV2 and J is TRBJ1-1; a weak D match, TRBD1 (6 bases). This CDR3 is built from 12 residues. Per germline, CDR1 SNHLY and CDR2 FYNNEI. Trimming removed 7 bases from V and 1 base from J, with 7 bases in between. CDR3 sequence: CASKGENTEAFF. In DNA, the CDR3 is TGTGCCAGCAAGGGGGAGAACACTGAAGCTTTCTTT.

This chain uses TRBV3-1 with TRBJ2-1, with 11 bases matching TRBD2. V was clipped by 3 bases and J by 12 bases; unmatched bases: 7. This CDR3 has 14 amino acids. From germline, CDR1 is LGHDT and CDR2 YNNKEL (reference sequence). The CDR3 nucleotides read TGTGCCAGCAGCCATACTAGCGGGAGTTCCGGGCAGTTCTTC. Its protein product is CASSHTSGSSGQFF.

This clonotype was counted only a few times. The chain carries TRBV5-1 and TRBJ2-2, with a weak D call TRBD1 (6 bases). V was pared by 3 bases and J by 4 bases, with 10 bases between. This CDR3 contains 14 residues. Germline V gene data show CDR1 as SGHRS and CDR2 as YFSETQ. In nucleotides, the CDR3 is TGCGCCAGCAGCTCTACAGGGCTCACCGGGGAGCTGTTTTTT. Its translation is CASSSTGLTGELFF.

The gene calls are TRBV12-3 or TRBV12-4 and TRBJ1-4; tentatively, D is TRBD1 (6 bases). Trimming took off 5 bases at V and 0 bases at J, with 13 bases between the two ends. The CDR3 covers 16 residues. This CDR3 reads CASSPGTSATNEKLFF. The CDR3 DNA is TGTGCCAGCAGTCCCGGGACATCTGCAACTAATGAAAAACTGTTTTTT.

Only a few counts were recorded for this clonotype. The rearrangement uses TRBV7-6 and TRBJ2-7; D tentatively fits TRBD1 or TRBD2 (6 bases each). The germline gives CDR1 SGHVS, CDR2 FNYEAQ. The CDR3 sequence is 15 residues long. V lost 5 bases, J lost 5 bases, and 19 bases lay in between. CDR3 loop: CASSKGGGKIDEQYF. The CDR3 DNA reads TGTGCCAGCAGCAAGGGGGGAGGAAAGATCGACGAGCAGTACTTC.

The V gene is TRBV7-2, the J gene TRBJ2-7, with TRBD1 identical over 7 bases. The junction had 4 bases not matched to a gene; V was cut back by 5 bases and J by 0 bases. CDR1 is SGHTA, CDR2 FQGNSA, per germline. CDR3 length equals 14 residues. The DNA of the CDR3 is TGTGCCAGCAGCCGAGGGACAGACTCCTACGAGCAGTACTTC. Amino acid sequence: CASSRGTDSYEQYF.

This chain links TRBV9 with TRBJ2-3; 7 bases line up with TRBD1. The V segment lost 4 bases and the J segment 1 base; nucleotides outside the gene matches: 3. Per the germline V gene, CDR1 is SGDLS and CDR2 is YYNGEE. This CDR3 contains 14 residues. CDR3 in DNA: TGTGCCAGCAGCAATGGACAGGGCACAGATACGCAGTATTTT. It codes for CASSNGQGTDTQYF.

This clonotype was seen many times. The gene calls are TRBV20-1 and TRBJ2-7, with TRBD2 matching over 14 bases. The junction had 9 bases not matched to a gene; V was cut back by 3 bases and J by 2 bases. This CDR3 is 17 amino acids long. CDR1 is DFQATT, CDR2 SNEGSKA, per germline (reference sequence). Here the CDR3 reads CSASGQGLAGATYEQYF. The CDR3 nucleotides are TGCAGTGCTAGCGGGCAGGGACTAGCGGGAGCAACCTACGAGCAGTACTTC.

This chain connects TRBV6-1 to TRBJ2-3; D may be TRBD1 (7 bases). Germline-derived CDR1 and CDR2 are MNHNS and SASEGT. CDR3 length: 14 amino acids. Trimming took 7 bases from V and 9 from J, leaving 20 bases between them. The CDR3 nucleotides are TGTGCCAGCACCTTAGAGGGGGCGGGATACACGCAGTATTTT. Translated: CASTLEGAGYTQYF.

This clonotype has more than one count but fewer than ten. The J gene is TRBJ1-5, the V gene TRBV6-5, with D possibly matching TRBD1 (5 bases). The CDR3 contains 13 residues. The ends were cut back, 5 bases at V and 8 bases at J, with 13 bases in the middle. Germline V lookup: CDR1 MNHEY, CDR2 SVGAGI. CDR3 nucleotide sequence: TGTGCCAGCAGTCGACGGGACTTTGAGCCCCAGCATTTT. Translated, it gives CASSRRDFEPQHF.

This clonotype was counted only a few times. The genes are TRBV5-1 and TRBJ2-1; 9 positions match TRBD2. The germline V gene has CDR1 SGHRS and CDR2 YFSETQ. Losses at the gene ends were 2 bases for V and 9 bases for J; bases not matched to a gene: 9. This CDR3 contains 15 residues. CDR3 loop: CASSFLSAREGEQFF. CDR3 nucleotides: TGCGCCAGCAGCTTTCTCTCTGCGCGGGAGGGTGAGCAGTTCTTC.

This clonotype has at least ten counts. The chain employs TRBV20-1 and TRBJ2-1; D is unclear. This CDR3 has 10 amino acids. V lost 5 bases, J lost 6 bases, and 5 bases lay in between. Germline V gene data show CDR1 as DFQATT and CDR2 as SNEGSKA (reference sequence). DNA of the CDR3: TGCAGTGCTCCCGGCAATGAGCAGTTCTTC. As protein: CSAPGNEQFF.

There are a few counts of this clonotype. The chain employs TRBV12-3 or TRBV12-4 and TRBJ1-1; D ambiguous. The CDR3 is 14 amino acids. V dropped 0 bases and J dropped 4 bases, with 9 bases sitting between them. CDR3 DNA sequence: TGTGCCAGCAGTTTAGCGGGGTACGGCACTGAAGCTTTCTTT. Translating gives CASSLAGYGTEAFF.

The sample holds many counts of this clonotype. The V gene is TRBV20-1, the J gene TRBJ1-5; 11 bases fit TRBD1. From germline, CDR1 is DFQATT and CDR2 SNEGSKA (reference sequence). The CDR3 length is 14 residues. The V segment lost 3 bases and the J segment 5 bases; nucleotides outside the gene matches: 3. The CDR3 spells CSASPGQGDQPQHF. CDR3 DNA: TGCAGTGCTAGTCCGGGACAGGGGGATCAGCCCCAGCATTTT.

The CDR3 DNA reads TGTGCCAGCAGCCGGCTGGGCGGTACTGAAGCTTTCTTT. It yields the protein CASSRLGGTEAFF. The chain combines TRBV4-2 with TRBJ1-1; D gene ambiguous. V was shortened by 4 bases and J by 5 bases, with 11 bases between the two germline ends. The germline V gene has CDR1 LGHNA and CDR2 YNFKEQ. This CDR3 is built from 13 residues.

This clonotype has only a few counts. The genes are TRBV12-3 or TRBV12-4 and TRBJ2-7; 14 bases are shared with TRBD2. This CDR3 contains 17 residues. Trimming took 4 bases from V and 2 from J; bases not matched to a gene: 7. The CDR3 is CASSYGTSGRVPYEQYF. In DNA form, the CDR3 reads TGTGCCAGCAGTTACGGGACTAGCGGGAGAGTACCCTACGAGCAGTACTTC.

This clonotype has a handful of counts. V and J are TRBV29-1 and TRBJ2-3, with 11 bases aligning to TRBD2. The CDR3 extends over 15 amino acids. Germline CDR1 is SQVTM and CDR2 is ANQGSEA. Trimming at V came to 6 bases and at J to 4 bases, leaving 9 bases not matched to a gene. The CDR3 nucleotides read TGCAGCGTACGCACTAGCGGGAGAACGCCAGATACGCAGTATTTT. Encoded protein: CSVRTSGRTPDTQYF.

This clonotype was recorded a few times. J is TRBJ1-1 and V is TRBV28; D is unclear. The CDR3 totals 16 residues. Trimming shortened V by 2 bases and J by 0 bases, and 13 bases separated the two germline ends. In germline, CDR1 is MDHEN, CDR2 SYDVKM. The DNA for the CDR3 is TGTGCCAGCAGTTTACCCGTTGGAGGGATGAACACTGAAGCTTTCTTT. Amino acid sequence: CASSLPVGGMNTEAFF.

Worth noting for this clonotype: Relative to the germline gene, one junction end is altered; a read error may explain this. This rearrangement joins TRBV7-7 to TRBJ2-3; 7 nucleotides match TRBD1. The CDR3 is made up of 13 amino acids. CDR1 is SSHAT, CDR2 FNYEAQ, per germline (reference sequence). CDR3 DNA sequence: TGTGCTAGCAGCTCGAACAGGGGAGATACGCAGTATTTT. As protein: CASSSNRGDTQYF. Looking up the rest from reference TRBV7-7 and TRBJ2-3 gives the full variable domain: GAGVSQSPRYKVTKRGQDVTLRCDPISSHATLYWYQQALGQGPEFLTYFNYEAQPDKSGLPSDRFSAERPEGSISTLTIQRTEQRDSAMYRCASSSNRGDTQYFGPGTRLTVL.

The V call is TRBV11-2, the J call TRBJ2-1, with D tentatively TRBD1 (7 bases). The CDR3 length is 17 residues. Between the trimmed V and J ends, which lost 5 bases and 5 bases, there was a span of 22 bases. The germline V gene encodes CDR1 SGHAT and CDR2 FQNNGV. The CDR3 loop reads CASSLGRQGGLNNEQFF. The CDR3 coding sequence is TGTGCCAGCAGCCTTGGTAGGCAGGGGGGATTAAACAATGAGCAGTTCTTC.

This clonotype has a handful of counts. The rearrangement links TRBV9 to TRBJ1-1; no definite D call. There are 14 residues in the CDR3. Trimming shortened V by 3 bases and J by 1 base, and 10 bases separated the two germline ends. Germline V gene data show CDR1 as SGDLS and CDR2 as YYNGEE. The CDR3 region is CASSGPSGNTEAFF. For the CDR3, the DNA is TGTGCCAGCAGCGGGCCCTCGGGGAACACTGAAGCTTTCTTT.

This chain links TRBV4-1 with TRBJ1-1; D ambiguous. The CDR3 spans 16 residues. The V gene lost 4 bases and the J gene lost 4 bases, with 19 bases spanning the gap. The germline V gene encodes CDR1 MGHRA and CDR2 YSYEKL. The CDR3 here is CASSRTGPKGITEAFF. The CDR3 nucleotides are TGCGCCAGCAGCCGTACCGGGCCGAAAGGGATCACTGAAGCTTTCTTT.